Shown below are 18 T cell receptor beta chains from a single sample sequenced in a study of graft-versus-host responses after intestinal transplantation. Each mixed lymphocyte reaction held approximately 200,000 CFSE-labeled responders and approximately 200,000 irradiated violet-dye-labeled stimulators. Only in-frame clones appear in the TCRdb table, and some are missing; sequencing was by immunoSEQ multiplex PCR. The sample holds 15,000 to 20,000 clones, about 38% seen once. The sequencing here drew on alloreactive CD8+ T cells from a mixed lymphocyte reaction culture, taken before intestinal transplant. Subset noted: CFSE-low proliferating T cells sorted from approximately 6-day pre-transplant mixed lymphocyte reaction (GvH or HvG direction). Every receptor here comes from a human patient who received an intestinal transplant.

This clone came up a few times. The rearrangement uses TRBV5-6 and TRBJ1-5; a possible D gene is TRBD1 (5 bases). The CDR3 sequence is 14 residues long. V gave up 0 bases and J gave up 9 bases, with 13 bases separating them. The germline gives CDR1 SGHDT, CDR2 YYEEEE. CDR3 sequence: CASSLGQPQPPQHF. CDR3 DNA sequence: TGTGCCAGCAGCTTGGGACAGCCCCAACCGCCCCAGCATTTT.

The chain carries TRBV18 and TRBJ2-1; a possible D gene is TRBD1 (5 bases). This CDR3 has 15 residues. V dropped 2 bases and J dropped 4 bases, with 12 bases sitting between them. Germline V gene data show CDR1 as KGHSH and CDR2 as LQKENI. The CDR3 bases are TGTGCCAGCTCACCATTCCGACAGATTTACAATGAGCAGTTCTTC. Its protein product is CASSPFRQIYNEQFF.

This clone turned up a few times. The chain is built from TRBV5-1 and TRBJ2-1; weak D call: TRBD1 (6 bases). CDR1 is SGHRS, CDR2 YFSETQ, per germline. The CDR3 spans 17 residues. Trimming shortened V by 7 bases and J by 1 base, and 21 bases separated the two germline ends. CDR3 amino acids: CASRRSQGLPSYNEQFF. The CDR3 region has the DNA TGCGCCAGCCGTAGATCCCAGGGGCTCCCTTCCTACAATGAGCAGTTCTTC.

The J gene is TRBJ2-1, the V gene TRBV7-9; TRBD2 matches 13 bases. The V gene end was trimmed by 4 bases and the J gene end by 0 bases; junction bases not matched to a gene: 9. The germline V gene encodes CDR1 SEHNR and CDR2 FQNEAQ (reference sequence). The CDR3 loop spans 19 amino acids. The CDR3 here is CASSSTSGRSASSYNEQFF. The DNA of the CDR3 is TGTGCCAGCAGCTCGACTAGCGGGAGGTCAGCGAGCTCCTACAATGAGCAGTTCTTC.

V usage is TRBV7-9 and J usage is TRBJ2-6, with D possibly being TRBD1 (5 bases). Trimming pared 11 bases from V and 2 bases from J, leaving 13 bases between. This CDR3 region has 14 residues. Per germline, CDR1 SEHNR and CDR2 FQNEAQ (reference sequence). The DNA for the CDR3 is TGTGCCCACCGGACATTTCCTGGGGCCAACGTCCTGACTTTC. Protein product: CAHRTFPGANVLTF. The complete variable domain, with remaining parts taken from reference TRBV7-9 and TRBJ2-6, reads DTGVSQNPRHKITKRGQNVTFRCDPISEHNRLYWYRQTLGQGPEFLTYFQNEAQLEKSRLLSDRFSAERPKGSFSTLEIQRTEQGDSAMYLCAHRTFPGANVLTFGAGSRLTVL.

This clone is categorized as medium-sized (0.01 to 0.1%). The chain couples TRBV6-5 to TRBJ1-1; a possible D gene is TRBD1 (6 bases). V lost 4 bases, J lost 6 bases, and 6 bases lay in between. From germline, CDR1 is MNHEY and CDR2 SVGAGI. The CDR3 spans 11 residues. CDR3 sequence: CASSSGAEAFF. DNA for the CDR3: TGTGCCAGCAGTTCAGGGGCTGAAGCTTTCTTT.

This clone was seen only a few times. The J gene is TRBJ1-5, the V gene TRBV28, with TRBD1 identical over 10 bases. The CDR3 has 21 amino acids. J gave up 0 bases and V 4 bases, and 18 bases lay outside the gene matches. Per germline, CDR1 MDHEN and CDR2 SYDVKM. CDR3 protein: CASSSDRGRGPISYSNQPQHF. CDR3 nucleotide sequence: TGTGCCAGCAGTTCCGACAGGGGGCGGGGGCCCATTTCGTATAGCAATCAGCCCCAGCATTTT.

As to this clone: Other DNA sequences in the same sample also yield this CDR3. V is TRBV27 and J is TRBJ2-5; tentatively, D is TRBD1 or TRBD2 (5 bases each). The CDR3 extends over 15 amino acids. V dropped 3 bases and J dropped 5 bases, with 16 bases sitting between them. Per germline, CDR1 MNHEY and CDR2 SMNVEV (reference sequence). CDR3 residues: CASSLGGTLGETQYF. The CDR3 DNA follows: TGTGCCAGCAGTTTGGGTGGGACCCTCGGTGAGACCCAGTACTTC.

V is TRBV5-1 and J is TRBJ2-5, with D possibly matching TRBD2 (6 bases). The CDR3 spans 14 residues. V was trimmed by 4 bases and J by 3 bases, leaving 13 bases between them. Germline values: CDR1 SGHRS, CDR2 YFSETQ. Here the CDR3 DNA reads TGCGCCAGCAGCCTGTACGGGGGAAAAGAGACCCAGTACTTC. Protein: CASSLYGGKETQYF.

This clone was counted only a few times. The chain carries TRBV7-9 and TRBJ2-1; possible D gene TRBD2, 6 bases. This CDR3 is 13 amino acids long. Per germline, CDR1 SEHNR and CDR2 FQNEAQ (reference sequence). Trimming took off 6 bases at V and 2 bases at J, with 8 bases between the two ends. The CDR3 nucleotides read TGTGCCAGCAGGGACTACACCTACAATGAGCAGTTCTTC. This gives the protein CASRDYTYNEQFF.

This clone was observed once. The chain couples TRBV7-4 to TRBJ2-1, with D uncertain. V gave up 2 bases and J gave up 0 bases, with 14 bases separating them. The CDR3 length is 17 residues. CDR1 and CDR2 (germline): SGHVT, SQSDAQ. CDR3 loop: CASSLPSVTTSYNEQFF. The CDR3 DNA follows: TGTGCCAGCAGCTTACCCTCCGTCACCACCTCCTACAATGAGCAGTTCTTC.

The V gene is TRBV7-2, the J gene TRBJ2-3, with no clear D. V lost 5 bases, J lost 2 bases, and 5 bases lay in between. Germline CDR1 reads SGHTA; CDR2 reads FQGNSA. CDR3 length: 12 residues. DNA for the CDR3: TGTGCCAGCAGCCGCTACACAGATACGCAGTATTTT. It encodes CASSRYTDTQYF.

The chain has TRBV11-1 and TRBJ2-7, with TRBD1 matching over 7 bases. The CDR3 is 15 amino acids. Germline V gives CDR1 SGHAT, CDR2 FQDESV (reference sequence). V dropped 4 bases and J dropped 2; count of bases not matched to a gene: 8. The CDR3 bases are TGTGCCAGCAGCTGGGGACAGCAACCTACCTACGAGCAGTACTTC. It is translated as CASSWGQQPTYEQYF.

Points on this clone: A much more abundant neighbour one base away suggests this may be a read error. Other DNA sequences from this sample encode an identical CDR3 as well. This rearrangement joins TRBV27 to TRBJ2-7, with D maybe TRBD2 (6 bases). The ends were cut back, 5 bases at V and 3 bases at J, with 14 bases in the middle. The CDR3 spans 14 residues. Germline lookup yields CDR1 MNHEY and CDR2 SMNVEV (reference sequence). In nucleotides, the CDR3 is TGTGCCAGCAGTCTAGGAGGGGTGGGCTACGAGCAGTACTTC. It is translated as CASSLGGVGYEQYF.

The V gene is TRBV10-2, the J gene TRBJ1-1; D remains ambiguous. The CDR3 has 13 amino acids. V was clipped by 5 bases and J by 11 bases, with 18 bases between them. Germline V CDR1 and CDR2: WSHSY, SAAADI. The CDR3 reads CASSPSEAVGAFF. The CDR3 nucleotides read TGCGCCAGCAGTCCCAGCGAGGCGGTGGGTGCTTTCTTT.

By share of the sample, this clone is medium-sized. The CDR3 here is CASSPVGTEAFF. The CDR3 DNA reads as TGTGCCAGCAGTCCGGTGGGTACTGAAGCTTTCTTT. The chain uses TRBV7-9 and TRBJ1-1; D not certain. V was pared by 6 bases and J by 5 bases, with 10 bases between. The CDR3 has 12 amino acids. From germline, CDR1 is SEHNR and CDR2 FQNEAQ (reference sequence).

CDR3 sequence (DNA): TGTGCCAGCAGCCGACAGGACCCGTCCAACTATGGCTACACCTTC. Translated, it gives CASSRQDPSNYGYTF. The chain joins TRBV5-6 to TRBJ1-2; TRBD1 is a possible D gene (6 bases). The CDR3 consists of 15 residues. Germline assignment: CDR1 SGHDT and CDR2 YYEEEE. Deletions cut 4 bases from V and 2 bases from J, with 15 bases between.

The V gene is TRBV6-5, the J gene TRBJ2-7; 7 bases fit TRBD2. Unmatched junction bases numbered 7, after V lost 2 bases and J lost 6 bases. The CDR3 is 14 residues long. The germline gives CDR1 MNHEY, CDR2 SVGAGI. For the CDR3, the DNA is TGTGCCAGCAGTTACAGCACACGGGGGGTCGAGCAGTACTTC. Protein product: CASSYSTRGVEQYF.